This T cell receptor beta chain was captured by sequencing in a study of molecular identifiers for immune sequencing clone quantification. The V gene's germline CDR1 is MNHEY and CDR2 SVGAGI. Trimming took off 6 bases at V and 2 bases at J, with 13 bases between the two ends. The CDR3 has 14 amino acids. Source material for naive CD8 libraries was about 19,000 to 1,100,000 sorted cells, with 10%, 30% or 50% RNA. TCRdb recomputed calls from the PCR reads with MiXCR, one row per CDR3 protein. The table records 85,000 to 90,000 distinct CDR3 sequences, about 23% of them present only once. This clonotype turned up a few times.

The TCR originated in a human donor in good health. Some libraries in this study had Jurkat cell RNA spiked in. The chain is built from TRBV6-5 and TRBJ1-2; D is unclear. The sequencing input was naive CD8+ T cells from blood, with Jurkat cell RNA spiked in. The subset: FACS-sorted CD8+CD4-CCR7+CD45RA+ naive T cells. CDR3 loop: CASRPMGRNYGYTF. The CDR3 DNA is TGTGCCAGCAGGCCTATGGGTAGAAACTATGGCTACACCTTC.